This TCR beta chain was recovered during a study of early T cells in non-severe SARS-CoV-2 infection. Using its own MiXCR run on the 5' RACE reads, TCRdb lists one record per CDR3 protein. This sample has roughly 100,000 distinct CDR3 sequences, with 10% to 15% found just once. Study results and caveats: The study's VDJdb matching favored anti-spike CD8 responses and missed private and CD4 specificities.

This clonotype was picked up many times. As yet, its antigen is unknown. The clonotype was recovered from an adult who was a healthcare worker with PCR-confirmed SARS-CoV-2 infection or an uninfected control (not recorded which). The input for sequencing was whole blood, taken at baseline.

As DNA, the CDR3 is TGTGCCAGCAGCTCCGGACCCAGCAATCAGCCCCAGCATTTT. As protein: CASSSGPSNQPQHF. The rearrangement joins TRBV7-2 to TRBJ1-5; D is unresolved. The length of the CDR3 is 14 residues. CDR1 is SGHTA, CDR2 FQGNSA, per germline. V shed 4 bases and J shed 1 base, with 8 bases lying between them.